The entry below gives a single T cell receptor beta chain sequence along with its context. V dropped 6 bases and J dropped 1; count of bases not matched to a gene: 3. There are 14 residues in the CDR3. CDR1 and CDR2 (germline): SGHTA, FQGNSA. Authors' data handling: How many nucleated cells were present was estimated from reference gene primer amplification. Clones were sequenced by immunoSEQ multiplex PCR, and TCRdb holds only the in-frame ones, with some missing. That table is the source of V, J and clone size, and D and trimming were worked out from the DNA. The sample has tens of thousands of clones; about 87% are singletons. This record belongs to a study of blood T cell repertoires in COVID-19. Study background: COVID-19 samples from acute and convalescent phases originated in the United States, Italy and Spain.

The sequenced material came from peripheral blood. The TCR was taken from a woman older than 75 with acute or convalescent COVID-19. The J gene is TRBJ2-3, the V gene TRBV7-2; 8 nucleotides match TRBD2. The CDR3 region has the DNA TGTGCCAGCAGTAAAGCGGGGGGCACAGATACGCAGTATTTT. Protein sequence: CASSKAGGTDTQYF.